This entry is about one T cell receptor beta chain. Its specificity is not known. In TCRdb, the 5' RACE reads were re-called with MiXCR into one record per CDR3 protein. In the table there are roughly 550,000 distinct CDR3 sequences, roughly 22% of which are singletons. This entry is derived from a study of T-cell memory formation after mild COVID-19. Points from the study as a whole: Later expanders leaned toward CD4+, whereas clones contracting from day 15 to 85 were balanced CD4/CD8.

The CDR3 has 12 amino acids. Germline CDR1 and CDR2: KGHDR and SFDVKD. Trimming stripped 1 base from V and 13 bases from J, with 10 bases between. The chain couples TRBV24-1 to TRBJ2-1; D unresolved. Sequencing was done on a sample of PBMCs or a T cell subset sorted from them (not recorded which). This TCR was recovered from an adult woman who had mild COVID-19 (a few samples of this study predate the infection). Cell type and time point are not known. The CDR3 sequence is CATSDFKTAQFF. The DNA of the CDR3 is TGTGCCACCAGTGATTTTAAGACCGCACAGTTCTTC.